This T cell receptor (beta chain) was captured by sequencing in a study of Graves' ophthalmopathy and Graves' hyperthyroidism. This CDR3 region has 15 residues. CDR1 and CDR2 from the germline V gene are MGHRA and YSYEKL. The ends were cut back, 0 bases at V and 6 bases at J, with 12 bases in the middle. Beta-chain TCR CDR3 regions were amplified from RNA transcripts. HTBI primers were employed in first-round RT-PCR, then a second-round multiplex PCR followed. Via MiXCR, TCRdb re-called the multiplex PCR reads, giving one row per CDR3 protein. The sample records 300,000 to 350,000 distinct CDR3 sequences, roughly 17% being singletons. This clonotype was recorded a few times.

This receptor was obtained from an adult man with Graves' ophthalmopathy. The chain carries TRBV4-1 and TRBJ1-5, with a possible D match to TRBD1 (6 bases). The sample was peripheral blood. CDR3 loop: CASSQDPGVGQPQHF. In DNA, the CDR3 is TGCGCCAGCAGCCAAGACCCAGGGGTCGGTCAGCCCCAGCATTTT.